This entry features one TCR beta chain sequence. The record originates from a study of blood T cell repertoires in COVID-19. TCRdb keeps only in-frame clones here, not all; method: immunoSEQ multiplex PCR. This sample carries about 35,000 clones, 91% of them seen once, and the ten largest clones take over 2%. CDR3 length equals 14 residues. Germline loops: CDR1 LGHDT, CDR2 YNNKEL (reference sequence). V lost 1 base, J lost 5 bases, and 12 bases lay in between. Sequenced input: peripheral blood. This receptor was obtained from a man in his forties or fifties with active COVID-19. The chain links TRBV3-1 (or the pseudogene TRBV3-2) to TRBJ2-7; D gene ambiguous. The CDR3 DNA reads TGTGCCAGCAGCCAAGTCGTGGATGGGCACGAGCAGTACTTC. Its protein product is CASSQVVDGHEQYF.